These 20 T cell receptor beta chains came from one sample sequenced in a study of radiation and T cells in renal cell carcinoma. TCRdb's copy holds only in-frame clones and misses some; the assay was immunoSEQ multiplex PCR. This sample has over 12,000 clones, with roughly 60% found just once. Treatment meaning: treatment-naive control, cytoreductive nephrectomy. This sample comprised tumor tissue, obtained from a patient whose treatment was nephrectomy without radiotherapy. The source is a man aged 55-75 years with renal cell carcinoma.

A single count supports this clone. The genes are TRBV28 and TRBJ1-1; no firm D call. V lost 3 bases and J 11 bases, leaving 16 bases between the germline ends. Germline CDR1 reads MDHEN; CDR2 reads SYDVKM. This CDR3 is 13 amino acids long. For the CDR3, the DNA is TGTGCCAGCAGTTTTCGACCTCCCCGTCGGGCTTTCTTT. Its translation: CASSFRPPRRAFF.

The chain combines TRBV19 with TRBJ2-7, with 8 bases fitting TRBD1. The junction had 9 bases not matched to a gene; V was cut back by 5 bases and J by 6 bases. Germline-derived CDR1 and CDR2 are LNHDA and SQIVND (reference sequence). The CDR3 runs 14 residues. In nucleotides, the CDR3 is TGTGCCAGTAGTGCGACCCAGGGGGCAAGCGAGCAGTACTTC. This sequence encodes CASSATQGASEQYF.

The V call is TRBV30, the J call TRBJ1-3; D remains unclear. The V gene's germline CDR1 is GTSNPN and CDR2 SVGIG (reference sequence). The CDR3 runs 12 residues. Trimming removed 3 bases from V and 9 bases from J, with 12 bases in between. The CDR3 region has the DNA TGTGCCTGGAGCCGCATGCGGGGCACCATATATTTT. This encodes CAWSRMRGTIYF.

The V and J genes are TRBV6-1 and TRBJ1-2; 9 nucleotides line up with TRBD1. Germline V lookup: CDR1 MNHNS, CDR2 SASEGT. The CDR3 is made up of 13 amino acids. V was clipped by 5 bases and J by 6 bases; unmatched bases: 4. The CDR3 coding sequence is TGTGCCAGCAGTCCACAGGGGGCGCATGGCTACACCTTC. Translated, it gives CASSPQGAHGYTF.

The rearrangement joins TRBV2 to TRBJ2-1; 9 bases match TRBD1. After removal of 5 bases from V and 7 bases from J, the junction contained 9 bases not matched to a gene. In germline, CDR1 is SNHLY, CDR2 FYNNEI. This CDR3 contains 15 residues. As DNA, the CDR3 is TGTGCCAGCAGTCGGACAGGGGTAGACGGAAATGAGCAGTTCTTC. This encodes CASSRTGVDGNEQFF.

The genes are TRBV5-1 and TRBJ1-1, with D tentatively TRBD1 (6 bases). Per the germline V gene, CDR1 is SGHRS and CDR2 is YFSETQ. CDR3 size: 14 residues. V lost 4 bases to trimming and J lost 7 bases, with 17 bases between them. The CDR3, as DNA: TGCGCCAGCAGCGGGGGCCCGTCAGGGGTTGAAGCTTTCTTT. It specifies CASSGGPSGVEAFF.

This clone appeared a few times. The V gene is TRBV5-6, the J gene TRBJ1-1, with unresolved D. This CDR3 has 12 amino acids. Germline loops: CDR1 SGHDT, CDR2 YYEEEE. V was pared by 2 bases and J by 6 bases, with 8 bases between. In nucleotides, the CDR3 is TGTGCCAGCAGCTTCCAGAGGGCTGAAGCTTTCTTT. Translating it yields CASSFQRAEAFF.

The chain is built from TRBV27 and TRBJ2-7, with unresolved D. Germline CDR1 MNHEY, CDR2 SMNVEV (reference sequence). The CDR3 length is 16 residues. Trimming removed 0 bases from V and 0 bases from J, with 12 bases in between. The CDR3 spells CASSLSLRVSSYEQYF. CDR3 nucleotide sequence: TGTGCCAGCAGTTTATCTTTAAGGGTAAGCTCCTACGAGCAGTACTTC.

CDR3 loop: CASSQGSRGNQPQHF. For the CDR3, the DNA is TGCGCCAGCAGCCAAGGGAGTAGGGGCAATCAGCCCCAGCATTTT. The rearrangement links TRBV4-3 to TRBJ1-5; D unresolved. CDR3 length equals 15 residues. Germline CDR1 and CDR2: LGHNA and YSLEER. The V gene lost 1 base and the J gene lost 2 bases, with 9 bases spanning the gap.

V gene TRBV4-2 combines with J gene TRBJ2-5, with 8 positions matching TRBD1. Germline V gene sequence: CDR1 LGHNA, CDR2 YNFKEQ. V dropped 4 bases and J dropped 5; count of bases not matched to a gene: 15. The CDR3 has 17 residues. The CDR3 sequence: CASSPKGSAGGYETQYF. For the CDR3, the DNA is TGTGCCAGCAGCCCCAAAGGTTCGGCAGGGGGCTATGAGACCCAGTACTTC.

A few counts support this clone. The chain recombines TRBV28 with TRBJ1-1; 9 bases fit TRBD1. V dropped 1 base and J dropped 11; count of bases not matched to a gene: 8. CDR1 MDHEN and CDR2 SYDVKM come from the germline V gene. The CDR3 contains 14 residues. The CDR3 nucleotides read TGTGCCAGCAGTTTATTAGACAGGGGGGAATTGGCTTTCTTT. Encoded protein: CASSLLDRGELAFF.

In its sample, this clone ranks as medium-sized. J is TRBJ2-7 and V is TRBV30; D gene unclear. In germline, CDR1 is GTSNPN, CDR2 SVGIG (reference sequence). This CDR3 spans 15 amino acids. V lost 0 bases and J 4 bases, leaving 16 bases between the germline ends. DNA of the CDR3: TGTGCCTGGAGTGTCCCCGGCCCGAGGAATTACGAGCAGTACTTC. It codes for CAWSVPGPRNYEQYF.

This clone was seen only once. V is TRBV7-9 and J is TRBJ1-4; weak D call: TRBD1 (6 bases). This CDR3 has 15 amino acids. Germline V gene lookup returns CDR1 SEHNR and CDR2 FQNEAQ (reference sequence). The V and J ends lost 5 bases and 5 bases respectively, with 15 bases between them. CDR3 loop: CASSPQGGENEKLFF. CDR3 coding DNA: TGTGCCAGCAGCCCACAGGGAGGGGAGAATGAAAAACTGTTTTTT.

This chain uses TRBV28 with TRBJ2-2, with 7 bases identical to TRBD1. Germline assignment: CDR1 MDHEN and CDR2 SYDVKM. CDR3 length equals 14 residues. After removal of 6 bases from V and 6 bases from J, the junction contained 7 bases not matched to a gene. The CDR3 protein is CASSPTGYAGELFF. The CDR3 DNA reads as TGTGCCAGCAGCCCGACAGGGTACGCCGGGGAGCTGTTTTTT.

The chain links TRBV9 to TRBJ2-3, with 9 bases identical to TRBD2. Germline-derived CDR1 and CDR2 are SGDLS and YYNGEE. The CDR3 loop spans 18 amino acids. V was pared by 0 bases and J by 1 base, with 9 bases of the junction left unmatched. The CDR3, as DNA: TGTGCCAGCAGCGTAGTCGGTAGCGGGAGCCGACGCACAGATACGCAGTATTTT. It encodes CASSVVGSGSRRTDTQYF.

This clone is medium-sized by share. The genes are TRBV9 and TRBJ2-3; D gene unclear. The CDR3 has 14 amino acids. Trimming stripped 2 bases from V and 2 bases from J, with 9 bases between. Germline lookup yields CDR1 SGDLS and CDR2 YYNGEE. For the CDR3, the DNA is TGTGCCAGCAGCGTCGACTCAACCACAGATACGCAGTATTTT. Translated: CASSVDSTTDTQYF.

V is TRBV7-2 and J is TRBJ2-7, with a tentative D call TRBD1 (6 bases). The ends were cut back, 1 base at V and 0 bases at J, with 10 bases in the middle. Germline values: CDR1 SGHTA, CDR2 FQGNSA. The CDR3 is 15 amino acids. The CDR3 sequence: CASSLGSGVSYEQYF. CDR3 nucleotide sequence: TGTGCCAGCAGCTTAGGTTCAGGGGTCTCCTACGAGCAGTACTTC.

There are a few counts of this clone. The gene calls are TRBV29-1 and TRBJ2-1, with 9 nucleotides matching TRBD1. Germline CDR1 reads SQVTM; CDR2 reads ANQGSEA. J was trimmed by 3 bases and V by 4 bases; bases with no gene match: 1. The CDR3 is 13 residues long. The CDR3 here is CSVGDRVYNEQFF. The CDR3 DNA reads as TGCAGCGTTGGGGACAGGGTCTACAATGAGCAGTTCTTC.

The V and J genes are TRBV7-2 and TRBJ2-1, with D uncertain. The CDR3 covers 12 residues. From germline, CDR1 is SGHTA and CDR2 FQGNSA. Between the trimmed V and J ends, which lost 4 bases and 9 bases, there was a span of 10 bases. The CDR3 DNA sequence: TGTGCCAGCAGCTCGGCGTGGGGTGAGCAGTTCTTC. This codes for CASSSAWGEQFF.

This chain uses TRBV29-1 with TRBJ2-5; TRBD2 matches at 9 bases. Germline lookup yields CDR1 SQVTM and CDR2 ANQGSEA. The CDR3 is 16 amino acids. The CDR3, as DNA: TGCAGTATCCAAGAGGAGACTAGCGGATCACAAGAGACCCAGTACTTC. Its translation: CSIQEETSGSQETQYF. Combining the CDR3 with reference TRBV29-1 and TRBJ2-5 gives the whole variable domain SAVISQKPSRDICQRGTSLTIQCQVDSQVTMMFWYRQQPGQSLTLIATANQGSEATYESGFVIDKFPISRPNLTFSTLTVSNMSPEDSSIYLCSIQEETSGSQETQYFGPGTRLLVL.